This T cell receptor beta chain stems from a study of Ad26.COV2.S vaccination and SARS-CoV-2 variants. Measured with immunoSEQ multiplex PCR; TCRdb has only the in-frame clones, and not every one. The sample lists 400,000 to 450,000 clones; less than 95% were seen once. This sample's treatment: around 19 received Ad26.COV2.S at low or high dose, single or two shots; several received placebo; per-sample allocation not given. Sampling occurred on day 63 after the first vaccine or placebo injection. V lost 2 bases and J 6 bases, leaving 8 bases between the germline ends. This CDR3 contains 13 residues. Germline CDR1 is ENHRY and CDR2 is SYGVKD.

The TCR was taken from a person between 18 and 65 years old who received the Ad26.COV2.S COVID-19 vaccine or a placebo. Sequenced material: peripheral blood, taken in a trial of Ad26.COV2.S vaccine versus placebo. The chain recombines TRBV10-3 with TRBJ1-3; no clear D. The CDR3 here is CAISEEGINTIYF. In nucleotides, the CDR3 is TGTGCCATCAGTGAGGAGGGAATAAACACCATATATTTT.